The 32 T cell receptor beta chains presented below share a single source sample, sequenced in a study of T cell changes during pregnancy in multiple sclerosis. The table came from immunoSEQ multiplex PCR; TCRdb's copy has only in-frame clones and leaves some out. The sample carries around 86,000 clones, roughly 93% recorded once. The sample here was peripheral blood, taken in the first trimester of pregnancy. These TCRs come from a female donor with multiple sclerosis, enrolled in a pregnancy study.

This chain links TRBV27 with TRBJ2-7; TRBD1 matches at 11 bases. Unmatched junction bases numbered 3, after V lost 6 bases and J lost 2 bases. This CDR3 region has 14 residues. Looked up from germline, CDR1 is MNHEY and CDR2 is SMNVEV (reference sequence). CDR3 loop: CASSSDRGPYEQYF. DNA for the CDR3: TGTGCCAGCAGCTCGGACAGGGGGCCCTACGAGCAGTACTTC.

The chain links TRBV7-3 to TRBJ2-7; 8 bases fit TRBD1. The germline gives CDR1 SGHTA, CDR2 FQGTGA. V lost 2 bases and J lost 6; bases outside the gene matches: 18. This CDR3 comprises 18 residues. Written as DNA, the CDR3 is TGTGCCAGCAGCTTAGTACGCCCCTCCCCAGGGGGCCACCGCGAGCAGTACTTC. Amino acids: CASSLVRPSPGGHREQYF.

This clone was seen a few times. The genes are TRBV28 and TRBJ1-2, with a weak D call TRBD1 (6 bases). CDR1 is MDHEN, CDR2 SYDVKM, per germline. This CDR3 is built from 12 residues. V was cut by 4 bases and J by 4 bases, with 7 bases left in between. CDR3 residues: CASSSDSYGYTF. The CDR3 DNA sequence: TGTGCCAGCAGTTCGGACAGCTATGGCTACACCTTC.

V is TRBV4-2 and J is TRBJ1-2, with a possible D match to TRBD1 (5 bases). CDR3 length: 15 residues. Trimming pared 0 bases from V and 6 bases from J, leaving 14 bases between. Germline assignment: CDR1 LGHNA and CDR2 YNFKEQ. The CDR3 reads CASSQEWRGTDGYTF. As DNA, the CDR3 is TGTGCCAGCAGCCAAGAATGGCGGGGGACGGATGGCTACACCTTC.

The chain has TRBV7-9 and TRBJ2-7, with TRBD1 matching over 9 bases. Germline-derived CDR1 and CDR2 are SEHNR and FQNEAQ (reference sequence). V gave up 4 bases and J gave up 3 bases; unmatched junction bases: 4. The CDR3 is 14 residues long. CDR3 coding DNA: TGTGCCAGCAGCTCTCGGGACAGGGACTACGAGCAGTACTTC. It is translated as CASSSRDRDYEQYF.

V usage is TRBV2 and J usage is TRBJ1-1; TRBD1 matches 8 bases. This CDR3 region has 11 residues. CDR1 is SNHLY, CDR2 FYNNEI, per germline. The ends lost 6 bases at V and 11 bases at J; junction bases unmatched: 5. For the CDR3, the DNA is TGTGCCAGCAGGCGGACAGGGTCGGCTTTCTTT. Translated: CASRRTGSAFF.

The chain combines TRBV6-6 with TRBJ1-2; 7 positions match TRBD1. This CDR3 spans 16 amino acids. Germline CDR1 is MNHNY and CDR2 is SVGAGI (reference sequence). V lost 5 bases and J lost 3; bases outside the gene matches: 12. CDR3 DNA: TGTGCCAGCAGTCCCCCTCAAGGACAGGCCTACTATGGCTACACCTTC. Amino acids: CASSPPQGQAYYGYTF.

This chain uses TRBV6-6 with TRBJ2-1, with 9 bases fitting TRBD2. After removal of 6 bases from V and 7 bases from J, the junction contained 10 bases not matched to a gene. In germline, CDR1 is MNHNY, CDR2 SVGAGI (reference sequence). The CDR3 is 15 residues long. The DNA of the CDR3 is TGTGCCAGCAGACTGCGGGGGGGGCCGGGTAATGAGCAGTTCTTC. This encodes CASRLRGGPGNEQFF.

Here the CDR3 DNA reads TGTGCCTGGAGTCCGGGCCCGACAGGGGCTAATGAAAAACTGTTTTTT. This codes for CAWSPGPTGANEKLFF. V gene TRBV30 combines with J gene TRBJ1-4; 8 bases fit TRBD1. After removal of 2 bases from V and 3 bases from J, the junction contained 8 bases not matched to a gene. The length of the CDR3 is 16 residues. Germline CDR1 reads GTSNPN; CDR2 reads SVGIG (reference sequence). Full variable domain (rest looked up from reference TRBV30 and TRBJ1-4): SQTIHQWPATLVQPVGSPLSLECTVEGTSNPNLYWYRQAAGRGLQLLFYSVGIGQISSEVPQNLSASRPQDRQFILSSKKLLLSDSGFYLCAWSPGPTGANEKLFFGSGTQLSVL.

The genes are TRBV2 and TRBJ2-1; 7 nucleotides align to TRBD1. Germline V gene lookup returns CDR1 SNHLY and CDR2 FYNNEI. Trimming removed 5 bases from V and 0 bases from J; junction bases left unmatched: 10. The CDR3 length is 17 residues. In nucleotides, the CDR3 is TGTGCCAGCAGTTTCCGACCGGGACAGAGCTCCTACAATGAGCAGTTCTTC. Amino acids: CASSFRPGQSSYNEQFF.

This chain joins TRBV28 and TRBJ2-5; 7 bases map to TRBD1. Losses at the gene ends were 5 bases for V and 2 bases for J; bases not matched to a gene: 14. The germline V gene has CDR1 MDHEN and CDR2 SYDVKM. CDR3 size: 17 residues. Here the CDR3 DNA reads TGTGCCAGCAGTATAGGGGACAGCAGTCTCCAACAAGAGACCCAGTACTTC. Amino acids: CASSIGDSSLQQETQYF.

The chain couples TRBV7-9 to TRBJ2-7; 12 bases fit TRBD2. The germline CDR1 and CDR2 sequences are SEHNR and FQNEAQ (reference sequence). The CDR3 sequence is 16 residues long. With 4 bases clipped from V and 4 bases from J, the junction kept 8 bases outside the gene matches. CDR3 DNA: TGTGCCAGCAGCTCGACTAGCGGGAGTAGTCGGTACGAGCAGTACTTC. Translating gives CASSSTSGSSRYEQYF.

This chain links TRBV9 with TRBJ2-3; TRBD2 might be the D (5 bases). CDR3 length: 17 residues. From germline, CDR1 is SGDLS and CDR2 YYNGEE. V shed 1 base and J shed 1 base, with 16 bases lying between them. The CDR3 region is CASSVYGVSRGTDTQYF. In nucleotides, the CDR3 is TGTGCCAGCAGCGTATACGGGGTTTCGCGAGGCACAGATACGCAGTATTTT.

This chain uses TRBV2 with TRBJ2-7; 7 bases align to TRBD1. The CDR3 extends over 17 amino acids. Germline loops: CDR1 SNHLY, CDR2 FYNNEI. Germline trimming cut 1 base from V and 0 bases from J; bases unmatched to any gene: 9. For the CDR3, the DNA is TGTGCCAGCAGTGAAGGCAGGGTACAGGGGAGCTCCTACGAGCAGTACTTC. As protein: CASSEGRVQGSSYEQYF. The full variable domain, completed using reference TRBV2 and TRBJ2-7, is EPEVTQTPSHQVTQMGQEVILRCVPISNHLYFYWYRQILGQKVEFLVSFYNNEISEKSEIFDDQFSVERPDGSNFTLKIRSTKLEDSAMYFCASSEGRVQGSSYEQYFGPGTRLTVT.

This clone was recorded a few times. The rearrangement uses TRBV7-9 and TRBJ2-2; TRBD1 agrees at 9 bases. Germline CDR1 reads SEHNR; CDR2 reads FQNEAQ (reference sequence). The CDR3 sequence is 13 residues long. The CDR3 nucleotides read TGTGCATGGACAGGGGCGAGCACCGGGGAGCTGTTTTTT. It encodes CAWTGASTGELFF.

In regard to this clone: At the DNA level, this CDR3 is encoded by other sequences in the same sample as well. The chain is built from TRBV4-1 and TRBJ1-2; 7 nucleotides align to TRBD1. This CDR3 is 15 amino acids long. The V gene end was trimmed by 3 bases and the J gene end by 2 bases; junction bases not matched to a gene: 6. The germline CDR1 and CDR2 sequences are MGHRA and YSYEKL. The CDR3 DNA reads TGCGCCAGCAGCCAGGGTCGACAGGGAAACTATGGCTACACCTTC. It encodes CASSQGRQGNYGYTF.

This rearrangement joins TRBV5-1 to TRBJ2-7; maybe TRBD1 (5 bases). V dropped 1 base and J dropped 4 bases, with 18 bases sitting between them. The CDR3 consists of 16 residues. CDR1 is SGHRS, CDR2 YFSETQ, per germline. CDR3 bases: TGCGCCAGCAGCTTGTTGGGGCAGCCTCCGAGGTACGAGCAGTACTTC. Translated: CASSLLGQPPRYEQYF.

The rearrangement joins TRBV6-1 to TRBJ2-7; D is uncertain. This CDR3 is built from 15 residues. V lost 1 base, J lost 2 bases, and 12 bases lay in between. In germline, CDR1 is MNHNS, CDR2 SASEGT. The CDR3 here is CASSEVAGYTYEQYF. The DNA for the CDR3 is TGTGCCAGCAGTGAAGTTGCAGGCTATACCTACGAGCAGTACTTC.

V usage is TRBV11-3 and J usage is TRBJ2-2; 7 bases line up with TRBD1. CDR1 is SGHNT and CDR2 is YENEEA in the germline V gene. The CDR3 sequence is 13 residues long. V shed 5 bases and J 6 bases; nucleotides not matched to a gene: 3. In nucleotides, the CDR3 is TGTGCCAGCAGCCAAGGGGGCGCCGGGGAGCTGTTTTTT. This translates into CASSQGGAGELFF.

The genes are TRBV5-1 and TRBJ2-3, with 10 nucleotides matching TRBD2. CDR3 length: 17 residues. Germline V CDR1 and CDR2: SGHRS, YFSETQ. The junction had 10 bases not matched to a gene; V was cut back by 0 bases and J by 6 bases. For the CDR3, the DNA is TGCGCCAGCAGCTTGGCGCAAACTAGCGGGACCGTCGATACGCAGTATTTT. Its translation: CASSLAQTSGTVDTQYF.

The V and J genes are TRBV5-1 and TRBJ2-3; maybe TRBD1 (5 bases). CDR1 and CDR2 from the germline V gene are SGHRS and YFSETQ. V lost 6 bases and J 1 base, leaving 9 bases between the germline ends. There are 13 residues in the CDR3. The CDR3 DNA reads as TGCGCCAGCATCCTGACAGGCACAGATACGCAGTATTTT. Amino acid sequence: CASILTGTDTQYF. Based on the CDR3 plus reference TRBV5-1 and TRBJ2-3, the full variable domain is KAGVTQTPRYLIKTRGQQVTLSCSPISGHRSVSWYQQTPGQGLQFLFEYFSETQRNKGNFPGRFSGRQFSNSRSEMNVSTLELGDSALYLCASILTGTDTQYFGPGTRLTVL.

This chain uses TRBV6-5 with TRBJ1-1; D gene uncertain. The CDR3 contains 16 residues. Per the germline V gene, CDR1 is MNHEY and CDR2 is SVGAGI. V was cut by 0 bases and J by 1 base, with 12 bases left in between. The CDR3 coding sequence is TGTGCCAGCAGTTACTCCAGCGGCCTCCCGAACACTGAAGCTTTCTTT. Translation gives CASSYSSGLPNTEAFF.

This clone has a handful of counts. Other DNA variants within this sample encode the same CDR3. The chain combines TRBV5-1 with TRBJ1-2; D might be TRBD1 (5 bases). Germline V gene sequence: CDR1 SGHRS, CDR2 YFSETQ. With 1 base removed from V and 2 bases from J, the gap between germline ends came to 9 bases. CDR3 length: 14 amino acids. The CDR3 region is CASSLRQGNYGYTF. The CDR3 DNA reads TGCGCCAGCAGCTTGAGGCAGGGAAACTATGGCTACACCTTC.

The CDR3 spells CASSLERRETYGYTF. CDR3 sequence (DNA): TGTGCCAGCAGCTTAGAGCGGAGGGAAACCTATGGCTACACCTTC. The chain carries TRBV7-2 and TRBJ1-2; D gene ambiguous. Germline V gene sequence: CDR1 SGHTA, CDR2 FQGNSA. CDR3 size: 15 residues. With 1 base removed from V and 4 bases from J, the gap between germline ends came to 13 bases. Complete variable domain (other parts from reference TRBV7-2 and TRBJ1-2): GAGVSQSPSNKVTEKGKDVELRCDPISGHTALYWYRQSLGQGLEFLIYFQGNSAPDKSGLPSDRFSAERTGGSVSTLTIQRTQQEDSAVYLCASSLERRETYGYTFGSGTRLTVV.

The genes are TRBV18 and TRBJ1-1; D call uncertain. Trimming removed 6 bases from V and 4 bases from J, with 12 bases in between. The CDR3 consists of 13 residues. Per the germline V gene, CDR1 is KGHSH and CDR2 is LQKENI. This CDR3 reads CASSWDEGTEAFF. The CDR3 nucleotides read TGTGCCAGCTCGTGGGATGAGGGCACTGAAGCTTTCTTT.

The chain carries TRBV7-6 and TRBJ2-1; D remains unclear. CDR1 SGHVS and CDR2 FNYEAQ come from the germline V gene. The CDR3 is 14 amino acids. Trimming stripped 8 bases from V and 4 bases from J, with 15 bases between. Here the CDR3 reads CASSYTVNYNEQFF. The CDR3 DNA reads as TGTGCCAGCTCCTATACGGTAAATTACAATGAGCAGTTCTTC.

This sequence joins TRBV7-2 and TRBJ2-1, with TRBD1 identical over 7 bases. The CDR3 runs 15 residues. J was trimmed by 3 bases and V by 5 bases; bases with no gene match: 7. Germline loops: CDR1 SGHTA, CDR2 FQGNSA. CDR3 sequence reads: CASSPVRQGYNEQFF. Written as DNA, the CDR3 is TGTGCCAGCAGCCCCGTCCGACAGGGCTACAATGAGCAGTTCTTC.

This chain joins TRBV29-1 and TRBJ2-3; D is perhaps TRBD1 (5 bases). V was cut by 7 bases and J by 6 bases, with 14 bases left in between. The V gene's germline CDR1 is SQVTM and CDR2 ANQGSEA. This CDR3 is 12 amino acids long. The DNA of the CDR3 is TGCAGCGGGAAAGGGGCGGTTGATACGCAGTATTTT. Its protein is CSGKGAVDTQYF.

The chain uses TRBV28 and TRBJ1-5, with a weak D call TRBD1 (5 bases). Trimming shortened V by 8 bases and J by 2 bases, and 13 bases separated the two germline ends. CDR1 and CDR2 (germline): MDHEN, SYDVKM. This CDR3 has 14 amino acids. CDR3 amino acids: CASRPPGGNQPQHF. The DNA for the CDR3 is TGTGCCAGCCGTCCACCGGGGGGCAATCAGCCCCAGCATTTT.

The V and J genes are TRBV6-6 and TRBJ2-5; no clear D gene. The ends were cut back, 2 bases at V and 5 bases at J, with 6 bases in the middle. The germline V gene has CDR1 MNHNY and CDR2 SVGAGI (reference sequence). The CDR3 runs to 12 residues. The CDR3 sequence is CASSYPRETQYF. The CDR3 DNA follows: TGTGCCAGCAGTTACCCTCGGGAGACCCAGTACTTC.

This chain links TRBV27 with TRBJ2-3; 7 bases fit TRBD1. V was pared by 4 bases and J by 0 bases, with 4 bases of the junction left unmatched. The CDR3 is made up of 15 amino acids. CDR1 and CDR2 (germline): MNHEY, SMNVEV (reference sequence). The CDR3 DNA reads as TGTGCCAGCAGTTATTGGGACAGCAGCACAGATACGCAGTATTTT. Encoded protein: CASSYWDSSTDTQYF.

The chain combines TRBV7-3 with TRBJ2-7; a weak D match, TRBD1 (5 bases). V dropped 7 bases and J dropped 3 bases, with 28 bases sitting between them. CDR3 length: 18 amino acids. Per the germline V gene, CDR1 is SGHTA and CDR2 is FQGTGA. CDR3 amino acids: CASTSLGQGRPKHYEQYF. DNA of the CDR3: TGTGCCAGCACCTCCTTGGGCCAGGGCCGACCCAAACACTACGAGCAGTACTTC.